This TCR beta chain was identified in a study of blood T cell repertoires in COVID-19. Trimming stripped 0 bases from V and 4 bases from J, with 13 bases between. The germline V gene has CDR1 SGHRS and CDR2 YFSETQ. The CDR3 is 15 amino acids. Authors' processing steps: Quantification of nucleated cells was approximated via reference gene primer amplification. Assay: immunoSEQ multiplex PCR; the TCRdb copy retains only in-frame clones and omits some. D and trimming come from the DNA, and the V and J calls and clone size come from that table. The data hold 250,000 or so clones, with around 87% observed a single time.

The receptor was derived from a woman aged 60 to 75 with COVID-19, enrolled during active disease. Sequencing input: peripheral blood. This chain joins TRBV5-1 and TRBJ1-2; no clear D gene. DNA of the CDR3: TGCGCCAGCAGCTTGGGGTTTGGGCAGGCCTATGGCTACACCTTC. Protein product: CASSLGFGQAYGYTF.